The sequence of this TCR beta chain was determined in a study of CD8 T cells in Susac syndrome (dated by TCRdb to the late 2010s). About the investigation overall: Repertoire sequencing was used to test whether CD8+ T cell activation and differentiation in Susac syndrome was antigen driven. Here is what the overall study found, with its caveats: The number of individuals in the TCR sequencing and HLA analysis was acknowledged as relatively small.

This clonotype was counted once. Its target antigen remains unknown. No much larger clone exists at a distance of one base, and base qualities are not known. Evidence from one read is weak. Peripheral blood CD8+ and CD4+ T cells from healthy donors, Susac syndrome patients and multiple sclerosis patients were profiled by high-throughput TCR beta sequencing. The multiple sclerosis controls were treatment-naive patients who had stable or active relapsing-remitting disease and met the revised McDonald criteria. Bulk CD8+ and CD4+ T cells were purified by magnetic negative isolation, while CD8+ TEMRA cells were enriched using FACS. Blood was collected in EDTA tubes and processed within 24 hours, with PBMCs isolated through density gradient centrifugation. PBMCs intended for TCR sequencing were cryopreserved in liquid nitrogen and thawed later in a water bath at 37 degrees C. The sorted or isolated CD4+, CD8+ and CD8+ TEMRA cells had a purity of 90% or higher.

There are 17 amino acids in the CDR3, from cysteine to phenylalanine inclusive. Left in the record is the CDR3 DNA by itself, 51 bases read in frame from the first base. CDR1 and CDR2 (SGDLS, YYNGEE) derive from the germline V gene. Relative to germline, V is missing 7 bases and J is missing 0 bases, with 13 bases of the junction outside any gene match. RNA was extracted using the RNeasy kit, and roughly 0.5 to 1 ug of the RNA was reverse transcribed with random hexamers. TCR beta CDR3 regions were amplified with the immunoSEQ multiplex PCR assay covering 54 Vbeta and 13 Jbeta segments. To correct PCR amplification bias, a synthetic template baseline was used for both primer optimization and computational correction. The paper's processing steps were these. Reads were annotated to V, D and J genes per IMGT and analyzed with immunoSEQ Analyzer, keeping only productive sequences. Clonality was computed as one minus Shannon entropy normalized by log2 of the number of productive unique sequences. For each patient and control, public and private clones were evaluated within the 100 most prevalent clones. Clones were defined as Susac-specific when absent from the healthy and MS cohorts, from over a thousand published viral clones and from other ImmuneACCESS disease sequences. TCRdb reran the public reads through fastp at Q25 and MiXCR, keeping productive beta chains. Each entry merges the rows of one CDR3 protein and shows their most common DNA and genes. TCRdb assigned the V and J calls; the authors' analysis was not used. The sample table shows 250,000 to 350,000 distinct CDR3 sequences, and about 90% are seen once. 0.065% of the sample is taken by the ten largest.

Source material: CD4+ T cells from PBMCs. The chain is made from TRBV9 and TRBJ2-1; 7 middle bases align to TRBD1. This clonotype was obtained from a human donor with multiple sclerosis. The CDR3 reads CASGARGGGLSYNEQFF. The nucleotide sequence reads TGTGCCAGCGGGGCCCGAGGGGGCGGGCTCTCCTACAATGAGCAGTTCTTC.